The clone carrying this T cell receptor beta chain was seen more than once but under ten times. The V gene lost 8 bases and the J gene lost 4 bases, with 9 bases spanning the gap. This CDR3 is 12 amino acids long. Germline lookup yields CDR1 SEHNR and CDR2 FQNEAQ (reference sequence). The record originates from a study of CD8+CD57+ T cells in acquired aplastic anemia. Whole-study context: Sorted CD4+ and CD8+ cells yielded DNA averaging approximately 3.4 ug.

TCR beta VDJ and CDR3 profiles were obtained from a genomic DNA template. One entry per CDR3 protein results from TCRdb running MiXCR on the reads. The sample contains some 130,000 distinct CDR3 sequences, 48% of which appear only once. The sequence derives from a human donor in good health, serving as a control. The V and J genes are TRBV7-9 and TRBJ2-1; D remains ambiguous. Sequenced input: sorted CD4+, CD8+, or CD8+CD57+ T cells (not recorded which) from PBMCs. The CDR3 coding sequence is TGTGCCAGCTCCGATGTATACAATGAGCAGTTCTTC. Its translation: CASSDVYNEQFF.